The 2 T cell receptor beta chains below were found in one sample sequenced in a study of blood T cell repertoires in COVID-19. Some clones are missing from TCRdb's copy, which holds only in-frame ones; the method was immunoSEQ multiplex PCR. The sample holds 95,000 to 150,000 clones, about four fifths seen once. The sequenced material came from PBMCs or T cells enriched from blood (not recorded which). The source is a woman aged 25 to 39 who had recovered from COVID-19.

The chain combines TRBV7-2 with TRBJ2-2; D is undetermined. CDR1 is SGHTA and CDR2 is FQGNSA in the germline V gene. The ends were cut back, 2 bases at V and 6 bases at J, with 10 bases in the middle. CDR3 length: 14 amino acids. The CDR3 reads CASSLSLAPGELFF. The DNA of the CDR3 is TGTGCCAGCAGCTTATCGTTAGCTCCCGGGGAGCTGTTTTTT.

The chain carries TRBV4-2 and TRBJ1-2, with D possibly being TRBD1 (5 bases). Per germline, CDR1 LGHNA and CDR2 YNFKEQ. This CDR3 contains 15 residues. Trimming shortened V by 0 bases and J by 3 bases, and 11 bases separated the two germline ends. As DNA, the CDR3 is TGTGCCAGCAGCCAAGAACAGCAGGGCCACTATGGCTACACCTTC. Its protein product is CASSQEQQGHYGYTF.